This T cell receptor beta chain was found in a study of a mutant IDH1 vaccine in newly diagnosed glioma. Whole-study context: Averaging approximately 42 years of age, treated patients were about 60% male and about 38% female.

TCRdb's table, derived via immunoSEQ multiplex PCR, lists solely in-frame clones and lacks some. Here the sample spans 65,000 or so clones, roughly 84% being singletons. Germline loops: CDR1 LNHDA, CDR2 SQIVND (reference sequence). V shed 6 bases and J shed 0 bases, with 9 bases lying between them. This CDR3 comprises 14 residues. The sample's time point: week 23, last vaccination. Vaccinated patients received 300 ug of mutant IDH1 20-mer peptide per dose, with topical imiquimod. Each of the donors came in with new WHO grade 3 or 4 astrocytomas that were IDH1-mutant and ATRX-lost. Points on this clone: Its antigen is unknown.

The specimen comprised PBMCs, sampled from a glioma patient whose treatment included an IDH1 peptide vaccine. The chain is built from TRBV19 and TRBJ1-5, with TRBD1 as a possible D gene (5 bases). The clonotype originates from a man in his thirties or forties with glioma. The CDR3 coding sequence is TGTGCCAGTAGAATCGGGGGTAGCAATCAGCCCCAGCATTTT. Encoded protein: CASRIGGSNQPQHF. The whole variable domain, remainder taken from reference TRBV19 and TRBJ1-5, is DGGITQSPKYLFRKEGQNVTLSCEQNLNHDAMYWYRQDPGQGLRLIYYSQIVNDFQKGDIAEGYSVSREKKESFPLTVTSAQKNPTAFYLCASRIGGSNQPQHFGDGTRLSIL.